The T cell receptor (beta chain) described here comes from a study of OX40 agonist ivuxolimab in advanced cancers. Overall study results and limits: CD8+ T cells (on average) carried more expanded clones than CD4+ T cells. With doses of 0.1 to 3.0 mg/kg, CD4+ and CD8+ blood T cells had undergone clonal expansion by week 6. Expanded peripheral T cells had an undetermined antigen specificity.

In this sample, this clone turned up once. Its antigen is currently unknown. This table comes from immunoSEQ multiplex PCR, and its TCRdb copy is limited to in-frame clones, with some not included. The sample contains about 43,000 clones, around 90% of which appear only once. This clonotype was sampled from an adult with an advanced solid tumor such as melanoma, head and neck, liver or kidney cancer. This material consisted of CD4+ or CD8+ T cells sorted from blood, taken in a trial of the OX40 agonist ivuxolimab.

The CDR3 loop is CAISELRGFLGADTEAFF. CDR3 DNA sequence: TGTGCCATCAGTGAGCTTAGGGGCTTTCTGGGGGCAGACACTGAAGCTTTCTTT. The chain links TRBV10-3 to TRBJ1-1, with D perhaps TRBD1 (6 bases). Germline V gives CDR1 ENHRY, CDR2 SYGVKD. Trimming took 2 bases from V and 3 from J, leaving 22 bases between them. The CDR3 covers 18 residues.